What follows is one T cell receptor (beta chain) and its context. No antigen is known for it. There are no base qualities to consult, and no much larger clone falls within one base. Preparation of the library involved the immunoSEQ multiplex PCR assay. The hsTCRB Kit was used according to the manufacturer's protocol to amplify rearranged TCR beta chain sequences. TCRB libraries were sequenced on an Illumina MiSeq. From the authors' description of their analysis: The kit vendor's proprietary platform handled demultiplexing, trimming and gene mapping. TCRdb obtained this table from immuneACCESS and retained in-frame rearrangements with V and J assigned. These tables miss some clones; where compared with another copy, unresolved V genes account for less than half of the shortfall, and the remainder is unexplained. The V and J calls and clone size come from that table; D and trimming were worked out from the DNA. Present in this sample are 30,000 to 35,000 clones, roughly 56% of which were seen just once. Approximately 11% of the sample lies in the top ten.

Sample time point, as interpreted from the label and publication: week 5, during vaccination. Each vaccine dose was 300 ug of a 20-mer mutant IDH1 peptide in Montanide, given subcutaneously with topical imiquimod. Newly diagnosed WHO grade 3 or 4 IDH1-mutant astrocytomas showing loss of nuclear ATRX were present in the donors. The samples were drawn from NOA16, a multicentre, single-arm, open-label phase I trial in Germany that tested a mutant IDH1 peptide vaccine in humans for the first time. Genomic DNA for TCRB sequencing was isolated from EDTA blood with the DNeasy Blood and Tissue Kit. This entry comes from a study of a mutant IDH1 vaccine in newly diagnosed glioma (dated by TCRdb to the early 2020s). Study-wide context: Patients received eight vaccinations in weeks 1, 3, 5, 7, 11, 15, 19 and 23, corresponding to visits V03 through V10. Vaccination began 4-6 weeks after radiotherapy alone, or alongside temozolomide cycles in the chemotherapy-containing groups. Of the 32 patients who were treated, approximately 60% were male and about 40% were female, and the mean age was roughly 40 years. Before enrollment, most patients had been given radiochemotherapy with temozolomide as standard therapy, while the rest had received either radiotherapy alone or temozolomide alone. Peripheral blood was collected at six visits: V03 (baseline), V05, V07, V10, V12 and V13. For exploratory analyses, longitudinal TCRB deep sequencing was carried out in roughly 23 treated patients wherever samples were available. Points the paper makes about the study in general: Across multiple MHC alleles, vaccine-induced immune responses were seen in approximately 93% of patients. According to the authors, sample limitations meant that analyses of patient blood samples could not be reproduced. No apparent relationship was observed between pseudoprogression and alterations in the top peripheral T cell clonotypes detected by TCRB sequencing. Availability determined which PBMC samples were chosen for TCRB deep sequencing.

CDR3 length: 18 amino acids, cysteine to phenylalanine. The sequence is cut down to CDR3 DNA, 54 bases in frame from base 1. V loses 1 base of germline sequence and J loses 5 bases, and the interval between the two ends is 23 bases. The germline V gene (reference sequence) provides CDR1 LNHDA and CDR2 SQIVND. The TCR originated in a woman aged 18-30 years with glioma. Sequenced material: PBMCs, taken from a glioma patient whose treatment included an IDH1 peptide vaccine. The receptor chain draws on TRBV19 and TRBJ1-1; the D region possibly corresponds to TRBD1 (5 bases align). The CDR3 reads as follows: CASSIGAPGYGAGTEAFF. The DNA sequence is given as TGTGCCAGTAGTATAGGGGCGCCGGGGTATGGGGCGGGGACTGAAGCTTTCTTT.